Listed below are T cell receptor beta chains from one sample, sequenced in a study of OX40 agonist ivuxolimab in advanced cancers. Repertoires were generated with immunoSEQ multiplex PCR, while TCRdb's copy carries only in-frame clones and drops some. The sample carries 20,000 to 30,000 clones, around 85% recorded once. Sample: CD4+ or CD8+ T cells sorted from blood, taken in a trial of the OX40 agonist ivuxolimab. Receptors were obtained from an adult with an advanced solid tumor such as melanoma, head and neck, liver or kidney cancer. Both conserved end residues are part of each CDR3. Each record gives: J gene, D gene, clone size, V gene, CDR3 DNA, CDR3 protein. The D gene is left open where the match is weak. Size values are once, few and many counts, or a class for expanded clones, and some rows have none.

J: TRBJ2-7; D: TRBD1; size: NA; V: TRBV11-2; DNA: TGTGCCAGCAGCTTAGTGGGACAGGGGGCGATGAACTACGAGCAGTACTTC; CDR3: CASSLVGQGAMNYEQYF
J: TRBJ2-7; D: NA; size: NA; V: TRBV27; DNA: TGTGCCAGCAGCCCGGGGGTGGGAGAACTCTACGAGCAGTACTTC; CDR3: CASSPGVGELYEQYF
J: TRBJ1-1; D: NA; size: NA; V: TRBV18; DNA: TGTGCCAGCTCACCGTCAGGGCTGAACACTGAAGCTTTCTTT; CDR3: CASSPSGLNTEAFF
J: TRBJ1-1; D: NA; size: NA; V: TRBV30; DNA: TGTGCCTTGACCAGTCAGAACACTGAAGCTTTCTTT; CDR3: CALTSQNTEAFF
J: TRBJ2-7; D: TRBD1; size: NA; V: TRBV7-9; DNA: TGTGCCAGCAGCTCCCCCGGGACAGGGGCCGAGCAGTACTTC; CDR3: CASSSPGTGAEQYF
J: TRBJ1-5; D: NA; size: NA; V: TRBV21-1; DNA: TGTGCCAGCAGCAAAGAACCCGGGCGGACCAACAATCAGCCCCAGCATTTT; CDR3: CASSKEPGRTNNQPQHF
J: TRBJ2-7; D: NA; size: NA; V: TRBV27; DNA: TGTGCCAGCAGTATGGGTTACGAGCAGTACTTC; CDR3: CASSMGYEQYF
J: TRBJ2-1; D: NA; size: NA; V: TRBV28; DNA: TGTGCCAGCAGTCTTCCCGACAGATTCTCCTACAATGAGCAGTTCTTC; CDR3: CASSLPDRFSYNEQFF
J: TRBJ1-1; D: NA; size: NA; V: TRBV11-2; DNA: TGTGCCAGCAGCTTAGGCCGCACAGCGAGGGGCACTGAAGCTTTCTTT; CDR3: CASSLGRTARGTEAFF
J: TRBJ2-7; D: TRBD1; size: NA; V: TRBV10-2; DNA: TGCGCCAGCAGTGAAACGGGACAGGGGGCGAGGTACGAGCAGTACTTC; CDR3: CASSETGQGARYEQYF
J: TRBJ2-1; D: NA; size: once; V: TRBV4-1; DNA: TGCGCCAGCAGCCAAGCTAATGAGCAGTTCTTC; CDR3: CASSQANEQFF
J: TRBJ2-7; D: NA; size: once; V: TRBV7-8; DNA: TGTGCCAGCAGTTACGGAAGAGGAGTCTACGAGCAGTACTTC; CDR3: CASSYGRGVYEQYF
J: TRBJ1-1; D: NA; size: NA; V: TRBV30; DNA: TGTGCCTGGGAAACAGGGACCACTGAAGCTTTCTTT; CDR3: CAWETGTTEAFF
J: TRBJ2-3; D: TRBD2; size: once; V: TRBV5-4; DNA: TGTGCCAGCAGCTTTACCGGCGGGGGGGCCCCAGATACGCAGTATTTT; CDR3: CASSFTGGGAPDTQYF
J: TRBJ2-7; D: NA; size: NA; V: TRBV15; DNA: TGTGCCACCAGCAGAGATCGAGGCAAGGCAGACGAGCAGTACTTC; CDR3: CATSRDRGKADEQYF
J: TRBJ2-1; D: NA; size: NA; V: TRBV15; DNA: TGTGCCACCAGCAGAGGTGAGGTTTCCTACAATGAGCAGTTCTTC; CDR3: CATSRGEVSYNEQFF
J: TRBJ2-7; D: NA; size: few; V: TRBV6-5; DNA: TGTGCCAGCAGCCCTGACACGAACGAGCAGTACTTC; CDR3: CASSPDTNEQYF
J: TRBJ2-3; D: NA; size: NA; V: TRBV5-1; DNA: TGCGCCAGCAGCGCATTCGGGGAGACGGCAGATACGCAGTATTTT; CDR3: CASSAFGETADTQYF
J: TRBJ2-7; D: NA; size: NA; V: TRBV4-1; DNA: TGTGCCAGCAGCTTAGCAGACTACGAGCAGTACTTC; CDR3: CASSLADYEQYF
J: TRBJ1-1; D: NA; size: NA; V: TRBV10-3; DNA: TGTGCCATCAGTGAAGGGATGAACACTGAAGCTTTCTTT; CDR3: CAISEGMNTEAFF
J: TRBJ2-5; D: TRBD2; size: NA; V: TRBV9; DNA: TGTGCCAGCAGCGTATTGAGCGGGAGAGGGCAAGAGACCCAGTACTTC; CDR3: CASSVLSGRGQETQYF
J: TRBJ1-2; D: NA; size: NA; V: TRBV7-2; DNA: TGTGCCAGCAGCTTAGTTGGGGGCGCGGACTATGGCTACACCTTC; CDR3: CASSLVGGADYGYTF
J: TRBJ2-7; D: NA; size: NA; V: TRBV27; DNA: TGTGCCAGCTGGGGCAACTCCTACGAGCAGTACTTC; CDR3: CASWGNSYEQYF
J: TRBJ2-3; D: NA; size: NA; V: TRBV14; DNA: TGTGCCAGCAGCCAGCACACAGATACGCAGTATTTT; CDR3: CASSQHTDTQYF
J: TRBJ2-1; D: NA; size: NA; V: TRBV9; DNA: TGTGCCGGCTCAGGGGCGGGCGCCCATGAGCAGTTCTTC; CDR3: CAGSGAGAHEQFF
J: TRBJ2-7; D: NA; size: NA; V: TRBV5-7; DNA: TGCGCCAGCAGCTTCGGCGAGCAGTACTTC; CDR3: CASSFGEQYF
J: TRBJ2-1; D: NA; size: few; V: TRBV6-4; DNA: TGTGCCAGCAGCTCTTCAGGGAACTCCTACAATGAGCAGTTCTTC; CDR3: CASSSSGNSYNEQFF
J: TRBJ1-6; D: NA; size: few; V: TRBV4-2; DNA: TGTGCCAGCAGCGGGGACCCAGGATCCTATAATTCACCCCTCCACTTT; CDR3: CASSGDPGSYNSPLHF
J: TRBJ1-1; D: NA; size: NA; V: TRBV27; DNA: TGTGTCACCTACCACGGGGGCACTGAAGCTTTCTTT; CDR3: CVTYHGGTEAFF